Reported below is one T cell receptor beta chain. The record originates from a study of blood T cell repertoires in COVID-19. The overall study: The United States, Italy and Spain provided the acute and convalescent COVID-19 samples.

Sequencing used immunoSEQ multiplex PCR; TCRdb keeps in-frame clones, though not all of them. The sample lists some 220,000 clones, around 84% occurring once. The specimen sequenced was peripheral blood. This receptor was taken from a middle-aged man with active or convalescent COVID-19.

The CDR3 here is CASRYRDSDQPQHF. The CDR3 DNA reads TGTGCCAGCAGATACCGGGACAGCGATCAGCCCCAGCATTTT. J is TRBJ1-5 and V is TRBV6-2 or TRBV6-3; 7 positions match TRBD1. Germline V gene lookup returns CDR1 MNHEY and CDR2 SVGEGT. This CDR3 is 14 amino acids long. The V gene end was trimmed by 6 bases and the J gene end by 5 bases; junction bases not matched to a gene: 7.